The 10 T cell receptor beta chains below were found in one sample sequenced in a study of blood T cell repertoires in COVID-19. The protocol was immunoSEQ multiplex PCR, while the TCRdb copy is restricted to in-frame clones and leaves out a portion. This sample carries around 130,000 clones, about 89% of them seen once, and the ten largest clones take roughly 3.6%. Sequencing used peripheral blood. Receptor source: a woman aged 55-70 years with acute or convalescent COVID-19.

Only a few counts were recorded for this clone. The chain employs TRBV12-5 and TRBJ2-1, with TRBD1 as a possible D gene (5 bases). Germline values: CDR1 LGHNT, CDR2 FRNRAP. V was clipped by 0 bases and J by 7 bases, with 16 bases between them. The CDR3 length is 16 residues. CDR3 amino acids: CASGLVLGRVPNEQFF. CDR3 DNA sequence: TGTGCTAGTGGTTTGGTACTGGGCAGGGTACCGAATGAGCAGTTCTTC.

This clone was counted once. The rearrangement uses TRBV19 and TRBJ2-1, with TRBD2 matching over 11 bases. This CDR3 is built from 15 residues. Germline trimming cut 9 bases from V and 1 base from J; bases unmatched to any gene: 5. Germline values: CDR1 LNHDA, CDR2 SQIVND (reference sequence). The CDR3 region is CASGTSGPSYNEQFF. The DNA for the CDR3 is TGTGCCAGCGGGACTAGCGGTCCTTCCTACAATGAGCAGTTCTTC.

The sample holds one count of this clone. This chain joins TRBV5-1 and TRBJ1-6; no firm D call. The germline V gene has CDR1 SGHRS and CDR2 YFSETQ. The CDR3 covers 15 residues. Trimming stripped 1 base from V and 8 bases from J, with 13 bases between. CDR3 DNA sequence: TGCGCCAGCAGCTTGAATGCGGGGTTAGATTCACCCCTCCACTTT. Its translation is CASSLNAGLDSPLHF.

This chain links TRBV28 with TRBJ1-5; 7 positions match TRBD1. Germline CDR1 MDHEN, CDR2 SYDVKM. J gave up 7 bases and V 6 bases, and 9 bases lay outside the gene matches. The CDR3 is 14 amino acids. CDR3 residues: CASSLQGGWQPQHF. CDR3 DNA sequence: TGTGCCAGCAGCCTCCAGGGGGGCTGGCAGCCCCAGCATTTT. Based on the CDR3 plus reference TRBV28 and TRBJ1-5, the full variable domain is DVKVTQSSRYLVKRTGEKVFLECVQDMDHENMFWYRQDPGLGLRLIYFSYDVKMKEKGDIPEGYSVSREKKERFSLILESASTNQTSMYLCASSLQGGWQPQHFGDGTRLSIL.

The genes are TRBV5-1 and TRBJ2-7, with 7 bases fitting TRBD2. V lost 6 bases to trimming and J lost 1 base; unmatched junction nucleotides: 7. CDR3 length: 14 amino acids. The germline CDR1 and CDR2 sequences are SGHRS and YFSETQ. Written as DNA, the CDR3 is TGCGCCAGCATCAGTCAGCGGGGTTCCTACGAGCAGTACTTC. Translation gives CASISQRGSYEQYF. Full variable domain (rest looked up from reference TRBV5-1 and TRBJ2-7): KAGVTQTPRYLIKTRGQQVTLSCSPISGHRSVSWYQQTPGQGLQFLFEYFSETQRNKGNFPGRFSGRQFSNSRSEMNVSTLELGDSALYLCASISQRGSYEQYFGPGTRLTVT.

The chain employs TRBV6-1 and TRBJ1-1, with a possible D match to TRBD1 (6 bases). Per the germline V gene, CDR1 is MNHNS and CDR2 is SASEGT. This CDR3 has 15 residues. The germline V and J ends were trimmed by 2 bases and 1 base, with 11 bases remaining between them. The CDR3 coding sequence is TGTGCCAGCAGTGAAACAGGGATCGCGAACACTGAAGCTTTCTTT. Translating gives CASSETGIANTEAFF.

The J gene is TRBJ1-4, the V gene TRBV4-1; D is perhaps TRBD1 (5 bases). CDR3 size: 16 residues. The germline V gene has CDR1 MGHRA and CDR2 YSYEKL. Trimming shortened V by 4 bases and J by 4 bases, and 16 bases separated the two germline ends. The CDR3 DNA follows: TGCGCCAGCAGCCCGAAGGGGAAGGGGATTAATGAAAAACTGTTTTTT. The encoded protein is CASSPKGKGINEKLFF.

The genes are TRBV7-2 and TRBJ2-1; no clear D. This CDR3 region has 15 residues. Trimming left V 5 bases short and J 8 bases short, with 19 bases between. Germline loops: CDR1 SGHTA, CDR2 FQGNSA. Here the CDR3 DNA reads TGTGCCAGCAGCCTCCGAAGAGCCCCCGGTTATGAGCAGTTCTTC. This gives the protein CASSLRRAPGYEQFF.

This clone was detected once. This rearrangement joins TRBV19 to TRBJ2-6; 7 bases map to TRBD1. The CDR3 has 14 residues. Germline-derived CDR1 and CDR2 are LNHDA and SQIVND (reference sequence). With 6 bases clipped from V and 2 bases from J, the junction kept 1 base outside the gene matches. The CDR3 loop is CASSDRAGANVLTF. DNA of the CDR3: TGTGCCAGTAGCGACAGGGCTGGGGCCAACGTCCTGACTTTC.

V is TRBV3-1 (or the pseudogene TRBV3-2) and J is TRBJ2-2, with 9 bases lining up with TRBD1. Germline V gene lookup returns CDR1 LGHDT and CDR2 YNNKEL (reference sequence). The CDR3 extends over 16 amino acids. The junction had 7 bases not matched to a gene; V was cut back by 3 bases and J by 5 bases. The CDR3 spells CASSHPPGTGTGELFF. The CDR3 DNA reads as TGTGCCAGCAGCCACCCCCCCGGGACAGGGACCGGGGAGCTGTTTTTT.